The source of this T cell receptor (beta chain) is a study of radiotherapy plus CTLA-4 blockade in lung cancer. V dropped 3 bases and J dropped 8; count of bases not matched to a gene: 11. The CDR3 has 15 amino acids. Germline V gene sequence: CDR1 SEHNR, CDR2 FQNEAQ (reference sequence). The repertoire was sequenced with immunoSEQ multiplex PCR; TCRdb's copy has only in-frame clones and lacks some. The sample lists tens of thousands of clones, about 70% occurring once. The chain uses TRBV7-9 and TRBJ1-2; 8 nucleotides align to TRBD1. The origin of this receptor is a human donor with non-small cell lung cancer who had stable disease on radiotherapy plus ipilimumab. The sequencing here drew on peripheral blood, taken from a patient treated with radiotherapy plus ipilimumab. For the CDR3, the DNA is TGTGCCAGCAGCTTCCCCTCGGAGGACAGGGAAGGCTACACCTTC. Translated: CASSFPSEDREGYTF.